The clone carrying this T cell receptor beta chain was counted at least ten times. Both TCRalpha and TCRbeta chains were reverse transcribed with V-gene-specific primers. The authors ran about 18 PCR cycles to amplify TCRs with a constant-region primer and V-primer adapter. TCRdb itself ran the reads through MiXCR, one entry per CDR3 protein. The sample holds tens of thousands of distinct CDR3 sequences; less than 30% are singletons and the top ten take around a tenth. The sample originates from a study of low-dose radiotherapy and immunotherapy resistance in tumors. CDR1 is ENHRY and CDR2 is SYGVKD in the germline V gene. The ends were cut back, 6 bases at V and 10 bases at J, with 18 bases in the middle. CDR3 length equals 13 residues. Time point reported: after trial treatment. Noted treatment: LDRT plus nivolumab, ipilimumab, low-dose cyclophosphamide and aspirin (RACIN trial).

This TCR was sampled from a male donor with prostate cancer. This chain joins TRBV10-3 and TRBJ1-2; perhaps TRBD1 as D (5 bases). The sample was PBMCs, taken after low-dose radiotherapy plus immunotherapy. The CDR3 DNA sequence: TGTGCCATCAGCCCTTTCTCTGGGGGTGACTACACCTTC. This codes for CAISPFSGGDYTF.